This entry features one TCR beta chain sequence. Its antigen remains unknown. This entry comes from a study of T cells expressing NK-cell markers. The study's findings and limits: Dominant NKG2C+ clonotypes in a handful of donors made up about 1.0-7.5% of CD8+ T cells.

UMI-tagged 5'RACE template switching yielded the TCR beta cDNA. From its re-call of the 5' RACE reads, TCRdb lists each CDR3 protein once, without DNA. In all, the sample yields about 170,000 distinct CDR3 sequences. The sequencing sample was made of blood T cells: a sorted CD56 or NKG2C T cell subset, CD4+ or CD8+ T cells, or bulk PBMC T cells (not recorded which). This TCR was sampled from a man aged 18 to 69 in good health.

CDR3 loop: CASGPPWSNQPQHF. The chain couples TRBV12-5 to TRBJ1-5. CDR3 length: 14 amino acids. The germline V gene encodes CDR1 LGHNT and CDR2 FRNRAP.